These T cell receptor beta chains were read from a single sample in a study of blood T cell repertoires in COVID-19. The protocol was immunoSEQ multiplex PCR, while the TCRdb copy is restricted to in-frame clones and leaves out a portion. The sample contains 200,000 to 300,000 clones, 70% to 90% of which appear only once. Sample: peripheral blood. The receptors were gathered from a human donor in a cohort sampled during active COVID-19. The conserved cysteine and the conserved F or W are not part of the CDR3 here. Fields, in order: V gene, J gene, CDR3 protein.

V gene: TRBV29-1
J gene: TRBJ1-2
CDR3 protein: SVRTGAGSNGYT

V gene: TRBV28
J gene: TRBJ2-3
CDR3 protein: ASSPDLAGSGDTQY

V gene: TRBV30
J gene: TRBJ1-3
CDR3 protein: AWSVEGATLLSGNTIY

V gene: TRBV28
J gene: TRBJ2-7
CDR3 protein: ATKKVQAYEQY

V gene: TRBV6-5
J gene: TRBJ2-7
CDR3 protein: ASSYYGGGEQY

V gene: TRBV27
J gene: TRBJ1-2
CDR3 protein: ASSPWTGRDGYT

V gene: TRBV27
J gene: TRBJ1-2
CDR3 protein: ASSGQGNYGYT

V gene: TRBV4-3
J gene: TRBJ2-2
CDR3 protein: ASSQDLSRGNTGELF

V gene: TRBV7-9
J gene: TRBJ2-4
CDR3 protein: ASSLGIGGGAKNIQY

V gene: TRBV4-3
J gene: TRBJ2-7
CDR3 protein: ASSQEEGRGQDYEQY

V gene: TRBV18
J gene: TRBJ2-3
CDR3 protein: ASSPPSQAGGADTQY

V gene: TRBV29-1
J gene: TRBJ2-7
CDR3 protein: SVEQGQGPYEQY

V gene: TRBV12-3/TRBV12-4
J gene: TRBJ1-1
CDR3 protein: ASSRGQGPAF

V gene: TRBV5-1
J gene: TRBJ1-1
CDR3 protein: ASRQQGAIDTEAF

V gene: TRBV4-3
J gene: TRBJ2-7
CDR3 protein: ASSPGLGFYEQY

V gene: TRBV6-6
J gene: TRBJ2-7
CDR3 protein: ASSYAQGSYEQY

V gene: TRBV6-5
J gene: TRBJ1-1
CDR3 protein: ASSYSGQGSTEAF

V gene: TRBV2
J gene: TRBJ1-5
CDR3 protein: ASSVAGSSNQPQH

V gene: TRBV24-1
J gene: TRBJ2-1
CDR3 protein: ATSRTGGFNEQF

V gene: TRBV5-8
J gene: TRBJ1-6
CDR3 protein: ASSPWRGDSPLH

V gene: TRBV25-1
J gene: TRBJ1-3
CDR3 protein: ASSGDRDSGNTIY

V gene: TRBV24-1
J gene: TRBJ2-5
CDR3 protein: ATSEPREETQY

V gene: TRBV5-6
J gene: TRBJ2-7
CDR3 protein: ASSTTGWYEQY